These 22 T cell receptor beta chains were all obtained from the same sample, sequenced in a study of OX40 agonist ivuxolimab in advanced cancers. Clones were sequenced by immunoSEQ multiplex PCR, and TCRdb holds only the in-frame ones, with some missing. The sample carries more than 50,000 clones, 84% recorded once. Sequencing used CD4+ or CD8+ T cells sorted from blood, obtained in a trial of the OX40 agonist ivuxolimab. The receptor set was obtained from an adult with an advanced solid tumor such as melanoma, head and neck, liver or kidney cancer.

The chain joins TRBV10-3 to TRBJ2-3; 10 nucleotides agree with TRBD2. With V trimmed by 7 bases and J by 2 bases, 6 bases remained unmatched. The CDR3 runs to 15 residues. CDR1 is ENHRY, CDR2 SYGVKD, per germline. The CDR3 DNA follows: TGTGCCATCAACCCGGGACTAGCGCTCACAGATACGCAGTATTTT. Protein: CAINPGLALTDTQYF.

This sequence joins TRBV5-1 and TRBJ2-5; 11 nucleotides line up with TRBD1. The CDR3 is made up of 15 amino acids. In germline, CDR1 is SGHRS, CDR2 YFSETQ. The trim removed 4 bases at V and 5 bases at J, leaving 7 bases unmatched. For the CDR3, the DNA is TGCGCCAGCAGCGGTGGACAGGGGGCTGGTGAGACCCAGTACTTC. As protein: CASSGGQGAGETQYF.

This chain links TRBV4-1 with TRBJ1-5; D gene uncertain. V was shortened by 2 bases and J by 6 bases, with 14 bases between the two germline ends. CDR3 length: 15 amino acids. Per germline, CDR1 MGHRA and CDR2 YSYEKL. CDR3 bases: TGCGCCAGCAGCCAAATTCTTGGGGTAGGTCAGCCCCAGCATTTT. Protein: CASSQILGVGQPQHF.

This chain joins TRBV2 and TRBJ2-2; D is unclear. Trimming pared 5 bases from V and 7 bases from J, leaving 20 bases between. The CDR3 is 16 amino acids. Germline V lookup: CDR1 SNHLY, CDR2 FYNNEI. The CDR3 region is CASSYSGVSTHGELFF. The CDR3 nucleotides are TGTGCCAGCAGTTACTCGGGTGTGAGCACACACGGGGAGCTGTTTTTT.

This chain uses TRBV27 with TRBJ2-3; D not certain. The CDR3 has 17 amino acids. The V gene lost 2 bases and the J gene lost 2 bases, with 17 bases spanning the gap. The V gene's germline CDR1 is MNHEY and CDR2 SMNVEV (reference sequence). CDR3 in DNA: TGTGCCAGCAGTTTAGCCAGGCCACCGTCTCTCACAGATACGCAGTATTTT. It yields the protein CASSLARPPSLTDTQYF.

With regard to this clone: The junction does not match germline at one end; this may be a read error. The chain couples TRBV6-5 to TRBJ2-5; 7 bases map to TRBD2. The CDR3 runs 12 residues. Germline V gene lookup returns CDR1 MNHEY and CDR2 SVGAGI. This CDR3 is CATRDYQETQYF. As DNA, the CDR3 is TGTGCCACCCGGGACTACCAGGAGACCCAGTACTTC.

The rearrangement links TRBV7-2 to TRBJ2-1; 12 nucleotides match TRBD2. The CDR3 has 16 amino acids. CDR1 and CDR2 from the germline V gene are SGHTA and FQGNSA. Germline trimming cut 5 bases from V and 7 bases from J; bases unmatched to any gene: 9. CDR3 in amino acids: CASSDRTSGTRNEQFF. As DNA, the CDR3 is TGTGCCAGCAGCGACCGGACTAGCGGGACCAGAAATGAGCAGTTCTTC.

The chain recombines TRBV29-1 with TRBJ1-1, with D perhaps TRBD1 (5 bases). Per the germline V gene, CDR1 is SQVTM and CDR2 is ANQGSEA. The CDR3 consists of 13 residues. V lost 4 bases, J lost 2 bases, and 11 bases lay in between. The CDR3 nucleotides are TGCAGCGTTGGTGTCGGGGGTAACACTGAAGCTTTCTTT. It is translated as CSVGVGGNTEAFF.

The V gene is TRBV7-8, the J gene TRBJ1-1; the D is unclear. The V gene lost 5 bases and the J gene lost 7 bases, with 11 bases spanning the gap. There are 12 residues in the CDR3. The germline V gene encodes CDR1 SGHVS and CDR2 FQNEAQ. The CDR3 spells CASSQRVNEAFF. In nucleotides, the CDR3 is TGTGCCAGCAGCCAGCGCGTCAATGAAGCTTTCTTT.

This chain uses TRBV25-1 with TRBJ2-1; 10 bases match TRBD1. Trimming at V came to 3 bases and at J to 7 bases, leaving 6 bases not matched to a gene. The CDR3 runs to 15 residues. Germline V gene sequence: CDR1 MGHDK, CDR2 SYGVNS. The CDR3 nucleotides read TGTGCCAGCAGTGAGACAGGGGGCGCATGGAATGAGCAGTTCTTC. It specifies CASSETGGAWNEQFF.

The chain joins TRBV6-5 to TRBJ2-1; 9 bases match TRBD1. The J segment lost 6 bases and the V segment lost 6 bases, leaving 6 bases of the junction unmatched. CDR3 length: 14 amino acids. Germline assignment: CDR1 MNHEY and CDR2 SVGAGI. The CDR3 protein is CASRRTGETNEQFF. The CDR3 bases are TGTGCCAGCAGGAGGACAGGGGAAACCAATGAGCAGTTCTTC.

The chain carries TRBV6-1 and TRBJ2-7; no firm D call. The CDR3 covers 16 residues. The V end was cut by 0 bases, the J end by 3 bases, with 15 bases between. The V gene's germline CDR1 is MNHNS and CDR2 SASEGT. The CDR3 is CASSEAWLETHYEQYF. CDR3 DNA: TGTGCCAGCAGTGAAGCATGGCTAGAAACCCACTACGAGCAGTACTTC.

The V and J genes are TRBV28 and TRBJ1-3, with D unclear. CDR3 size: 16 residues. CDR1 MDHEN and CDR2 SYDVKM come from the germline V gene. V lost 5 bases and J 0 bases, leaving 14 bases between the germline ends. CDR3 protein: CASSTIRVSSGNTIYF. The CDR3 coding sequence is TGTGCCAGCAGTACCATCCGCGTGAGCTCTGGAAACACCATATATTTT.

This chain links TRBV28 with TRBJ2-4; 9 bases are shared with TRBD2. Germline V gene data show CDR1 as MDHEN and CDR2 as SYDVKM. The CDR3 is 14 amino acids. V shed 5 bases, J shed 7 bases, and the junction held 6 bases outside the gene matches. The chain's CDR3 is CASSPGTSPNIQYF. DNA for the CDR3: TGTGCCAGCAGTCCTGGGACTAGCCCCAACATTCAGTACTTC.

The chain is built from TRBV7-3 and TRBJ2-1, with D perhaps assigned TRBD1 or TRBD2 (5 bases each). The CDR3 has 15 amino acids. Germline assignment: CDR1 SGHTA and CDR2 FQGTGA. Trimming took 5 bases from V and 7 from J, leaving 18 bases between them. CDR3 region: CASSPQPGTRNEQFF. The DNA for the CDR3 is TGTGCCAGCAGCCCCCAACCCGGGACCAGGAATGAGCAGTTCTTC.

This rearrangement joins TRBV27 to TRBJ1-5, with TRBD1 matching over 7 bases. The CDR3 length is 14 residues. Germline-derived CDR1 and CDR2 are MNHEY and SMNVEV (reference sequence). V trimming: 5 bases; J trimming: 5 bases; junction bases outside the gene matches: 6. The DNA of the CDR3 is TGTGCCAGCAGTATCCGACAGGGTGATCAGCCCCAGCATTTT. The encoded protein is CASSIRQGDQPQHF.

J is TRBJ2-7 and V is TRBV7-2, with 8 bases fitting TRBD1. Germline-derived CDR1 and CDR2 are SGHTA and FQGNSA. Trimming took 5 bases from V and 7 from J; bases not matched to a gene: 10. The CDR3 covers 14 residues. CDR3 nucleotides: TGTGCCAGCAGCCCCCGAAGGACAGGGTTGGAGCAGTACTTC. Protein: CASSPRRTGLEQYF.

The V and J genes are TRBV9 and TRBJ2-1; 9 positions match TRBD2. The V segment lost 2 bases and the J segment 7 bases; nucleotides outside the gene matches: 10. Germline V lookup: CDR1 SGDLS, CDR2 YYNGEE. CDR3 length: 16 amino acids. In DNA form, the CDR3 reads TGTGCCAGCAGCGTCTCGCGGGAGGGCTTCGTGAATGAGCAGTTCTTC. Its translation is CASSVSREGFVNEQFF.

The CDR3, as DNA: TGTGCCAGCAGCGTCGGTTCCGATCAGCCCCAGCATTTT. This codes for CASSVGSDQPQHF. The chain uses TRBV9 and TRBJ1-5; D uncertain. The length of the CDR3 is 13 residues. The germline V gene has CDR1 SGDLS and CDR2 YYNGEE. Trimming removed 2 bases at V and 5 bases at J, with 8 bases between.

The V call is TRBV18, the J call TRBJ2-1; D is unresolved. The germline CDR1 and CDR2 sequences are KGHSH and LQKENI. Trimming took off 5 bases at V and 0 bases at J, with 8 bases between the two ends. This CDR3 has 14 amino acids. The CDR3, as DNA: TGTGCCAGCTCAAGGGCCAGCTCCTACAATGAGCAGTTCTTC. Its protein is CASSRASSYNEQFF.

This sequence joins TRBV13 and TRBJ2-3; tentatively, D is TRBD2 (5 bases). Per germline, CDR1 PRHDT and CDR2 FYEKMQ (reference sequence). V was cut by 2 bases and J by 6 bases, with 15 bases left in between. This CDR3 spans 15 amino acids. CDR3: CASSLPSTEADTQYF. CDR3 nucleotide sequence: TGTGCCAGCAGCTTACCTAGCACAGAGGCCGATACGCAGTATTTT.

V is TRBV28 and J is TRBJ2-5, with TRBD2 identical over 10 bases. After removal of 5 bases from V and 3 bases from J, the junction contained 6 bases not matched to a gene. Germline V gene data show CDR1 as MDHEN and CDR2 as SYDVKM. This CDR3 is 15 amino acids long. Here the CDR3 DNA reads TGTGCCAGCAGTGTATTAGCGGGGGGAAAAGAGACCCAGTACTTC. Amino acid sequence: CASSVLAGGKETQYF. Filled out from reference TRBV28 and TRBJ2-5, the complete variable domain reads DVKVTQSSRYLVKRTGEKVFLECVQDMDHENMFWYRQDPGLGLRLIYFSYDVKMKEKGDIPEGYSVSREKKERFSLILESASTNQTSMYLCASSVLAGGKETQYFGPGTRLLVL.